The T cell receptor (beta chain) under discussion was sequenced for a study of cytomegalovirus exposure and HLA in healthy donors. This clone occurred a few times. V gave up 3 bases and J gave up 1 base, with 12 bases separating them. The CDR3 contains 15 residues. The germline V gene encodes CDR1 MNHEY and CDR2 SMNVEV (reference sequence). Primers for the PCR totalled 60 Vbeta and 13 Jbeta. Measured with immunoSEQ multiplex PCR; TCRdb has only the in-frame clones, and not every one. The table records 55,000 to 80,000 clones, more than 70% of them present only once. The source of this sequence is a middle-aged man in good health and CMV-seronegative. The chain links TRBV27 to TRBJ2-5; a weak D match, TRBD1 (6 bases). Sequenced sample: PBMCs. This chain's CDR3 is CASSLRQGFQETQYF. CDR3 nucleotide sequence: TGTGCCAGCAGTTTGCGGCAGGGGTTCCAAGAGACCCAGTACTTC.